The clone carrying this T cell receptor (beta chain) occurred many times. Its antigen is unidentified. Amplified regions were TCR beta CDR3 sequences from RNA transcripts. The HTBI set primed first-round TCR CDR3 RT-PCR. TCRdb re-called the multiplex PCR reads through MiXCR, storing one row per CDR3 protein. This table has about 570,000 distinct CDR3 sequences, roughly 46% appearing once. The entry originates in a study of T cells in Graves' hyperthyroidism and ophthalmopathy. Study conclusions and caveats: The model predicted ophthalmopathy a median approximately 6.3 months before onset. Most clonotypes expanded in the thyroid (above 0.001) were also present in blood. Ophthalmopathy was told apart from stable hyperthyroidism by a 13 V-J model.

The V gene lost 5 bases and the J gene lost 7 bases, with 14 bases spanning the gap. CDR1 is SEHNR and CDR2 is FQNEAQ in the germline V gene (reference sequence). The CDR3 totals 14 residues. Sequencing was performed on peripheral blood or thyroid tissue (not recorded which). This TCR was sampled from an adult woman with Graves' disease, either hyperthyroidism or ophthalmopathy (not recorded which). V gene TRBV7-9 combines with J gene TRBJ1-4; D is undetermined. The CDR3 sequence is CASSPVPPGEKLFF. The CDR3 DNA is TGTGCCAGCAGCCCGGTCCCCCCCGGTGAAAAACTGTTTTTT.